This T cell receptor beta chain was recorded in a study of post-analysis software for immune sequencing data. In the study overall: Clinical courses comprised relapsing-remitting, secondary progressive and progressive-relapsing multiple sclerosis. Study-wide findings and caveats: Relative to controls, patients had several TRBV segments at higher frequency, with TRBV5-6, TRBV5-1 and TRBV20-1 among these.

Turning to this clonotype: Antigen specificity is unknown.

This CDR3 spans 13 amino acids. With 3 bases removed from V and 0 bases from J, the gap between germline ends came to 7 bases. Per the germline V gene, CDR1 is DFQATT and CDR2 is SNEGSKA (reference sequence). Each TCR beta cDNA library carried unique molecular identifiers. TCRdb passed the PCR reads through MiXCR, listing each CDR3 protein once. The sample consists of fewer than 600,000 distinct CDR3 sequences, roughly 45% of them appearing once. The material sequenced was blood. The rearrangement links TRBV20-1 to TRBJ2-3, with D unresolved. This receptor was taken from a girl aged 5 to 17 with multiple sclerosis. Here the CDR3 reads CSARVLSTDTQYF. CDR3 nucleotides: TGCAGTGCTAGGGTCCTTAGCACAGATACGCAGTATTTT.